The source of this T cell receptor (beta chain) is a study of response to subunit inactivated influenza vaccine. The study, taken as a whole, reports: Every seasonal influenza vaccination brings in few new T cells, the authors suggested.

TCRdb called the RT-PCR reads again in MiXCR, with one record for every CDR3 protein. Seen here are approximately 730,000 distinct CDR3 sequences, 11% to 15% observed once, and the top ten hold less than 9%. For this clonotype: Its target is not known.

This CDR3 has 15 amino acids. Germline CDR1 is SGHDN and CDR2 is FVKESK. V was pared by 6 bases and J by 1 base, with 16 bases between. This receptor was taken from a man aged 45-65 years who received an inactivated influenza vaccine. The chain is built from TRBV14 and TRBJ2-7; tentative D call: TRBD1 (7 bases). The sample consisted of PBMCs from blood, taken approximately 15 days before vaccination. CDR3 nucleotides: TGTGCCAGCAGTCCATCAGGGGGGCCATCCTACGAGCAGTACTTC. Its translation: CASSPSGGPSYEQYF.